This is a list of T cell receptor beta chains from one sample in a study of T cells in Graves' hyperthyroidism and ophthalmopathy. TCRdb fed the multiplex PCR reads into MiXCR, producing one record per CDR3 protein. This table has more than 300,000 distinct CDR3 sequences, under 20% appearing once. Sequenced input: blood. All receptors derive from a man younger than 35 with Graves' ophthalmopathy. Both conserved end residues are part of each CDR3. The order of the fields is V gene, J gene, CDR3 protein.

>TRBV6-5|TRBJ2-4
CASSLQGLDIQYF
>TRBV5-4|TRBJ2-3
CASSRARGATTYGDTQYF
>TRBV5-1|TRBJ2-1
CASSLVGGNYNEQFF
>TRBV10-2|TRBJ2-3
CASSEDRGGTDTQYF
>TRBV5-1|TRBJ2-7
CASSKTGEQYF
>TRBV20-1|TRBJ1-1
CSDYGQGKTEAFF
>TRBV7-9|TRBJ1-6
CASSAPGQGLDSPLHF
>TRBV19|TRBJ1-1
CASSITGRNTEAFF
>TRBV20-1|TRBJ1-5
CSARGWGNQPQHF
>TRBV9|TRBJ2-3
CASSEGGLAGPHTQYF
>TRBV28|TRBJ1-1
CASSFSVDREEMNTEAFF
>TRBV7-3|TRBJ2-1
CASSLTIMTDYNEQFF
>TRBV20-1|TRBJ1-2
CSAITGSDGYTF
>TRBV4-1|TRBJ2-3
CASSQAPLEISTDTQYF
>TRBV11-2|TRBJ2-1
CASSSYRGHEQFF
>TRBV19|TRBJ1-5
CASSIWSGPRGSNQPQHF
>TRBV27|TRBJ1-2
CASSWGGPDYGYTF
>TRBV6-2/TRBV6-3|TRBJ1-1
CASTERDSRENTEAFF
>TRBV7-9|TRBJ2-1
CASSLSLSRDEQFF
>TRBV7-2|TRBJ2-7
CASSLVAGGEQYF
>TRBV7-8|TRBJ2-2
CASRPERTGISGELFF
>TRBV27|TRBJ1-5
CASRSTREGALQPQHF
>TRBV20-1|TRBJ2-7
CSARGVLGEQYF
>TRBV11-2|TRBJ2-5
CASSSRLAGGQETQYF
>TRBV3-1|TRBJ1-6
CASSQGSGSPLHF
>TRBV20-1|TRBJ2-7
CSATQAGTSGGAPYEQYF
>TRBV29-1|TRBJ1-1
CSVEDPVTEAFF
>TRBV5-4|TRBJ2-7
CASSLGGTDYEQYF
>TRBV18|TRBJ2-5
CASSPAGEETQYF
>TRBV28|TRBJ2-7
CASSWRAGGSTQQYF